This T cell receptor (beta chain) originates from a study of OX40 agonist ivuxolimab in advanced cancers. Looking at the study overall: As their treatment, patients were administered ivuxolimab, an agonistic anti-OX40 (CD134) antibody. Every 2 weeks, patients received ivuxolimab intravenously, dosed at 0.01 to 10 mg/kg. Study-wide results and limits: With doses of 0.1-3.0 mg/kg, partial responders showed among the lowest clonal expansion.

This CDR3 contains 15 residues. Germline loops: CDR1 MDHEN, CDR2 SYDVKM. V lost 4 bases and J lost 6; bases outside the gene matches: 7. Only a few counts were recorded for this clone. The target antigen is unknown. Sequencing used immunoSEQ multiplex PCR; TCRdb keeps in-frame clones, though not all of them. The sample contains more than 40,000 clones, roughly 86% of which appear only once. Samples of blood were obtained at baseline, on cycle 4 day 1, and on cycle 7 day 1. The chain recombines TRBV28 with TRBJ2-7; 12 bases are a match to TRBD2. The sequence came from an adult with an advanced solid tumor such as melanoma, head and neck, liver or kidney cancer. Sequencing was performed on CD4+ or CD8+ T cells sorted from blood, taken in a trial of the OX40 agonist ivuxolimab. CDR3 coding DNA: TGTGCCAGCAGTTCCTCTAGCGGGAGGGCCTTCGAGCAGTACTTC. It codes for CASSSSSGRAFEQYF.